This T cell receptor beta chain was recovered during a study of human T cells and chemical hapten exposure. Points from the study as a whole: Patch test score rose with PT1 expanded TCR count, significant at thresholds 8, 16 and 32, not 4. No alteration of TCRs above 1 in 1000 frequency was seen with DPC sensitization.

Documented time point: pre-sensitization, week 0. Treatment indicated: therapeutic diphenylcyclopropenone sensitization with weekly scalp DPC. Non-pregnant alopecia patients aged 18 to 70, suitable for DPC therapy. Notes on this clonotype: The antigen is unknown.

For the library, individual cDNA molecules each received unique molecular identifiers. Via MiXCR, TCRdb re-called the RACE reads, giving one row per CDR3 protein. The sample consists of around 380,000 distinct CDR3 sequences, 4.5% to 5.5% of them appearing once. CDR1 and CDR2 (germline): SGHTA, FQGNSA. The CDR3 covers 17 residues. Trimming left V 1 base short and J 4 bases short, with 14 bases between. This specimen was whole blood, taken in connection with sensitization to the hapten diphenylcyclopropenone (DPC). The V gene is TRBV7-2, the J gene TRBJ1-6; D possibly corresponds to TRBD1 (5 bases). This sequence was found in a woman between 18 and 29 years old with alopecia areata. Some clones in this sample may be carry-over from other donors' samples. The CDR3 sequence is CASSLVVGGSYNSPLHF. The CDR3 nucleotides are TGTGCCAGCAGCTTAGTGGTGGGGGGATCTTATAATTCACCCCTCCACTTT.